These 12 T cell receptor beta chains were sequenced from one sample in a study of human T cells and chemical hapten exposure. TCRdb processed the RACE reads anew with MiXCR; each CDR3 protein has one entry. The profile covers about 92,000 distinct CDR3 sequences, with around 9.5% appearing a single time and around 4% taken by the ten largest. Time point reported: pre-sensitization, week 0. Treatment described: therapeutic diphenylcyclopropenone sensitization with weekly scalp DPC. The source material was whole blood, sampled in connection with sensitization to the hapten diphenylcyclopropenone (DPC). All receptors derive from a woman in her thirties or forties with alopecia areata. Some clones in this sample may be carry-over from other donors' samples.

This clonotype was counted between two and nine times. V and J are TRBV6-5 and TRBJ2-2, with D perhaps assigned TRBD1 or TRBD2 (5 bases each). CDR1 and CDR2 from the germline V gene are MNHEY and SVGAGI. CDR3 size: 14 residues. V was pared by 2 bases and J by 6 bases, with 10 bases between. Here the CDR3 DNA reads TGTGCCAGCAGTTACGGACTGGGGGCCGGGGAGCTGTTTTTT. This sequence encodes CASSYGLGAGELFF.

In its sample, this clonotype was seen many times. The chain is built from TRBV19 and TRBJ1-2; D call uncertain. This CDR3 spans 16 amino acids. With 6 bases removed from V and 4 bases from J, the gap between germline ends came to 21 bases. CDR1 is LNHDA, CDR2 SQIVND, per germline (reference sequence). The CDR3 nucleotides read TGTGCCAGTAGCTCCCGACGCCAATCCTCCGTCTATGGCTACACCTTC. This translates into CASSSRRQSSVYGYTF.

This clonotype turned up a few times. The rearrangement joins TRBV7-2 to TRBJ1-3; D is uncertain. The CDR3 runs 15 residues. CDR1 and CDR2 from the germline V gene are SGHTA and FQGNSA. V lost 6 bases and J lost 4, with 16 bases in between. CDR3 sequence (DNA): TGTGCCAGCAGGCCGGGCTCACTGGGGGGAAACACCATATATTTT. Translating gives CASRPGSLGGNTIYF.

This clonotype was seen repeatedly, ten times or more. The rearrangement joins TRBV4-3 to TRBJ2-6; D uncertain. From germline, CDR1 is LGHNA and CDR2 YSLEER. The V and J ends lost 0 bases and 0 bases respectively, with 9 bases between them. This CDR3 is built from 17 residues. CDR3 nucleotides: TGCGCCAGCAGCCAAGATAGGCAGAGCTCTGGGGCCAACGTCCTGACTTTC. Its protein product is CASSQDRQSSGANVLTF.

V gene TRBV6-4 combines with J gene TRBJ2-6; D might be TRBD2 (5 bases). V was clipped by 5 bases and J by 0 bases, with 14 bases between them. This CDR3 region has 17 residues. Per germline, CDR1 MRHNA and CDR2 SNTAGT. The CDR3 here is CASSPNGKDSGANVLTF. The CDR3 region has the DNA TGTGCCAGCAGTCCAAACGGGAAAGACTCTGGGGCCAACGTCCTGACTTTC.

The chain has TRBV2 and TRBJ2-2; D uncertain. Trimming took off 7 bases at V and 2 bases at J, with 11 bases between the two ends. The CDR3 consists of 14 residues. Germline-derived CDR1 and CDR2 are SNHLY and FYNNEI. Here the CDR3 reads CASTGWGNTGELFF. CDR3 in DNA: TGTGCCAGCACAGGTTGGGGAAACACCGGGGAGCTGTTTTTT.

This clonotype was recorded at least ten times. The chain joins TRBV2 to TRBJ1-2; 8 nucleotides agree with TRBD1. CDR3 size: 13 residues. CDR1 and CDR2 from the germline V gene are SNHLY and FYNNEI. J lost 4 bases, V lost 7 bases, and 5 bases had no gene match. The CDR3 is CASNAGGIYGYTF. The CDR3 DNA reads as TGTGCCAGCAATGCAGGGGGCATCTATGGCTACACCTTC.

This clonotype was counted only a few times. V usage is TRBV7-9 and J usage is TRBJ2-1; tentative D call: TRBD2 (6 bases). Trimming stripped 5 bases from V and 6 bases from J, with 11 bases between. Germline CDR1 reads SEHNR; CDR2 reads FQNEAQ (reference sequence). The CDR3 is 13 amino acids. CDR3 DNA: TGTGCCAGCAGCCGCACGGGACTCAATGAGCAGTTCTTC. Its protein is CASSRTGLNEQFF.

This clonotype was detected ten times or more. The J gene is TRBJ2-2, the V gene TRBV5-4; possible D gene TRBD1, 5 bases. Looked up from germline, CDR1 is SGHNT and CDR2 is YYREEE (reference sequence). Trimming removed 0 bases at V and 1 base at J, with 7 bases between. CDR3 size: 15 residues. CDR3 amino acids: CASSLGQRNTGELFF. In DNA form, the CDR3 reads TGTGCCAGCAGCTTGGGACAGCGGAACACCGGGGAGCTGTTTTTT. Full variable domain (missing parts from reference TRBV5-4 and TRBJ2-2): ETGVTQSPTHLIKTRGQQVTLRCSSQSGHNTVSWYQQALGQGPQFIFQYYREEENGRGNFPPRFSGLQFPNYSSELNVNALELDDSALYLCASSLGQRNTGELFFGEGSRLTVL.

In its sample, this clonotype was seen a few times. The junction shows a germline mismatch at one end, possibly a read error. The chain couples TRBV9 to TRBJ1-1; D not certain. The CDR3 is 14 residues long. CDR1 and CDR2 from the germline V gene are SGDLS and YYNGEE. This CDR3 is CASSVGSQTTEVFF. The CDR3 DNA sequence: TGTGCCAGCAGCGTGGGCAGCCAGACCACTGAAGTTTTCTTT.

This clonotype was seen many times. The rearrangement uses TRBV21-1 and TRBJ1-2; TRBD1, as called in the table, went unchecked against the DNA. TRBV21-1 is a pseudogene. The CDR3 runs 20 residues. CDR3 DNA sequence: TGTGCCAGCAGCTTGATGTGGTCTCGGGGACCTCACACCACTAACTATGGCTACACCTTC. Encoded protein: CASSLMWSRGPHTTNYGYTF.

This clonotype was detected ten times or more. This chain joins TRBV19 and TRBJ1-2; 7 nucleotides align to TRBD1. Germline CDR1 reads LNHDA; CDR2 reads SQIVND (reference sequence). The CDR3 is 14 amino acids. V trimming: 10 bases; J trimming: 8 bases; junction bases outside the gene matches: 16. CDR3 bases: TGTGCCACTCAGTATCCCGACAGGGTGGACGGCTACACCTTC. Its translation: CATQYPDRVDGYTF.